These 22 T cell receptor beta chains originate from one sample sequenced in a study of T-cell reconstitution after alpha-beta-depleted transplantation in children. Preparation of the TCRbeta library was carried out with unique molecular identifiers. TCRdb independently ran MiXCR on the PCR reads; one entry per CDR3 protein. The profile covers about 460,000 distinct CDR3 sequences, with under 15% appearing a single time and about 5.4% taken by the ten largest. The sequenced sample was PBMCs from the stem cell graft donor, obtained from the stem cell graft. All receptors come from a human donor who donated a stem cell graft to a child with combined immunodeficiency.

The chain employs TRBV9 and TRBJ2-7, with 10 nucleotides matching TRBD2. The CDR3 runs 14 residues. With V trimmed by 4 bases and J by 4 bases, 5 bases remained unmatched. Germline CDR1 SGDLS, CDR2 YYNGEE. This CDR3 is CASSPASGGYEQYF. DNA of the CDR3: TGTGCCAGCAGCCCCGCTAGCGGGGGTTACGAGCAGTACTTC.

The chain carries TRBV20-1 and TRBJ2-7; no definite D call. The length of the CDR3 is 12 residues. Trimming took 2 bases from V and 2 from J, leaving 7 bases between them. CDR1 DFQATT and CDR2 SNEGSKA come from the germline V gene (reference sequence). The CDR3 DNA reads TGCAGTGCTAGACCTCGAACCTACGAGCAGTACTTC. Amino acids: CSARPRTYEQYF.

The sample holds a few counts of this clonotype. V usage is TRBV11-2 and J usage is TRBJ2-1; no definite D call. Germline assignment: CDR1 SGHAT and CDR2 FQNNGV. The CDR3 is 15 amino acids. V lost 1 base and J 4 bases, leaving 11 bases between the germline ends. The CDR3 sequence is CASSLVVGLYNEQFF. Here the CDR3 DNA reads TGTGCCAGCAGCTTAGTAGTCGGTTTATACAATGAGCAGTTCTTC.

The V call is TRBV7-9, the J call TRBJ2-1; D gene uncertain. Germline CDR1 is SEHNR and CDR2 is FQNEAQ (reference sequence). This CDR3 is 16 amino acids long. Trimming removed 2 bases at V and 5 bases at J, with 16 bases between. The CDR3 sequence: CASSLQGAEKNNEQFF. DNA for the CDR3: TGTGCCAGCAGCTTACAAGGTGCGGAAAAAAACAATGAGCAGTTCTTC.

The chain combines TRBV5-1 with TRBJ2-1; D gene ambiguous. The germline V and J ends were trimmed by 0 bases and 0 bases, with 13 bases remaining between them. CDR3 length equals 17 residues. Per the germline V gene, CDR1 is SGHRS and CDR2 is YFSETQ. For the CDR3, the DNA is TGCGCCAGCAGCTTGGCTGGCTCTTTGAGCTCCTACAATGAGCAGTTCTTC. Its protein product is CASSLAGSLSSYNEQFF.

This rearrangement joins TRBV6-6 to TRBJ1-4; TRBD1 matches 9 bases. This CDR3 contains 13 residues. The J segment lost 7 bases and the V segment lost 6 bases, leaving 3 bases of the junction unmatched. The V gene's germline CDR1 is MNHNY and CDR2 SVGAGI (reference sequence). CDR3 loop: CASSLQGAEKLFF. The CDR3 nucleotides read TGTGCCAGCAGCCTACAGGGGGCTGAAAAACTGTTTTTT.

This clonotype was counted only a few times. This chain links TRBV4-3 with TRBJ1-4; perhaps TRBD1 as D (6 bases). This CDR3 has 15 amino acids. V lost 3 bases to trimming and J lost 4 bases, with 12 bases between them. CDR1 and CDR2 (germline): LGHNA, YSLEER. The CDR3 protein is CASSHEGGRNEKLFF. In DNA form, the CDR3 reads TGCGCCAGCAGCCATGAGGGGGGCCGTAATGAAAAACTGTTTTTT.

This clonotype has a handful of counts. The chain is built from TRBV15 and TRBJ1-1; 8 nucleotides align to TRBD1. The CDR3 loop spans 14 amino acids. The germline CDR1 and CDR2 sequences are LNHNV and YYDKDF (reference sequence). V lost 2 bases and J lost 5; bases outside the gene matches: 4. Here the CDR3 reads CATSRRQGRTEAFF. CDR3 bases: TGTGCCACCAGCAGACGACAGGGGAGGACTGAAGCTTTCTTT.

This clonotype was counted many times. The chain has TRBV29-1 and TRBJ2-1, with D hard to call. CDR3 length equals 14 residues. The V end lost 5 bases, the J end lost 0 bases, and 11 bases lay between the germline ends. CDR1 is SQVTM, CDR2 ANQGSEA, per germline. CDR3 nucleotide sequence: TGCAGCGTTTCACCCGAAAACTCCTACAATGAGCAGTTCTTC. It is translated as CSVSPENSYNEQFF.

The chain has TRBV5-6 and TRBJ2-7; D unresolved. The V end lost 2 bases, the J end lost 4 bases, and 10 bases lay between the germline ends. The V gene's germline CDR1 is SGHDT and CDR2 YYEEEE. The CDR3 runs to 13 residues. As DNA, the CDR3 is TGTGCCAGCAGCTTTGGGATAGGGTACGAGCAGTACTTC. It is translated as CASSFGIGYEQYF. The variable domain in full, completed from reference TRBV5-6 and TRBJ2-7, reads DAGVTQSPTHLIKTRGQQVTLRCSPKSGHDTVSWYQQALGQGPQFIFQYYEEEERQRGNFPDRFSGHQFPNYSSELNVNALLLGDSALYLCASSFGIGYEQYFGPGTRLTVT.

The chain joins TRBV14 to TRBJ2-1; 8 bases agree with TRBD1. Germline CDR1 SGHDN, CDR2 FVKESK. This CDR3 is 16 amino acids long. V was clipped by 4 bases and J by 7 bases; unmatched bases: 12. The CDR3 DNA reads TGTGCCAGCAGCCGGTACAGGGGGGATAAGGTGAATGAGCAGTTCTTC. Translated, it gives CASSRYRGDKVNEQFF.

In its sample, this clonotype was seen many times. The V and J genes are TRBV15 and TRBJ1-1; D is unresolved. The CDR3 is 15 amino acids. The V end lost 0 bases, the J end lost 2 bases, and 10 bases lay between the germline ends. Per the germline V gene, CDR1 is LNHNV and CDR2 is YYDKDF (reference sequence). CDR3 region: CATSRDREGNTEAFF. The CDR3, as DNA: TGTGCCACCAGCAGAGATCGGGAGGGTAACACTGAAGCTTTCTTT.

In this sample, this clonotype turned up a few times. The chain combines TRBV12-3 or TRBV12-4 with TRBJ2-1; the D is unclear. This CDR3 is 13 amino acids long. Trimming removed 3 bases from V and 3 bases from J, with 6 bases in between. CDR3 coding DNA: TGTGCCAGCAGTTTTCTCTACTACAATGAGCAGTTCTTC. This translates into CASSFLYYNEQFF.

The chain combines TRBV20-1 with TRBJ1-4; D not certain. The CDR3 has 15 amino acids. Germline values: CDR1 DFQATT, CDR2 SNEGSKA (reference sequence). Between the trimmed V and J ends, which lost 3 bases and 6 bases, there was a span of 17 bases. CDR3 sequence reads: CSARESPGLYEKLFF. The CDR3 nucleotides are TGCAGTGCTAGGGAGTCTCCGGGCCTTTATGAAAAACTGTTTTTT.

This clonotype came up a few times. The chain uses TRBV29-1 and TRBJ2-1; 8 bases are a match to TRBD1. Trimming took 0 bases from V and 5 from J; bases not matched to a gene: 3. The CDR3 is 14 amino acids. Germline V gene lookup returns CDR1 SQVTM and CDR2 ANQGSEA. In DNA form, the CDR3 reads TGCAGCGTTGAAGACAGGGGGCCGAACAATGAGCAGTTCTTC. Translating it yields CSVEDRGPNNEQFF.

This chain connects TRBV29-1 to TRBJ1-1; the D is unclear. Per the germline V gene, CDR1 is SQVTM and CDR2 is ANQGSEA. V lost 4 bases, J lost 4 bases, and 10 bases lay in between. CDR3 length: 12 amino acids. CDR3 in amino acids: CSVVRVATEAFF. The DNA of the CDR3 is TGCAGCGTTGTAAGGGTGGCCACTGAAGCTTTCTTT. Full variable domain (rest looked up from reference TRBV29-1 and TRBJ1-1): SAVISQKPSRDICQRGTSLTIQCQVDSQVTMMFWYRQQPGQSLTLIATANQGSEATYESGFVIDKFPISRPNLTFSTLTVSNMSPEDSSIYLCSVVRVATEAFFGQGTRLTVV.

This clonotype was seen ten or more times. The V call is TRBV5-1, the J call TRBJ2-7; 7 bases are a match to TRBD2. The CDR3 consists of 14 residues. V gave up 1 base and J gave up 5 bases; unmatched junction bases: 6. Germline CDR1 SGHRS, CDR2 YFSETQ. CDR3 DNA sequence: TGCGCCAGCAGCTTGTTTGCGGGAGTTGACGAGCAGTACTTC. Translating it yields CASSLFAGVDEQYF.

This clonotype was seen ten or more times. V is TRBV6-5 and J is TRBJ2-2; D unresolved. CDR3 length equals 12 residues. V was cut by 6 bases and J by 2 bases, with 4 bases left in between. Looked up from germline, CDR1 is MNHEY and CDR2 is SVGAGI. CDR3 loop: CASSHNTGELFF. CDR3 bases: TGTGCCAGCAGCCATAACACCGGGGAGCTGTTTTTT.

This clonotype was recorded a few times. This chain joins TRBV27 and TRBJ1-1, with a weak D call TRBD1 (5 bases). Between the trimmed V and J ends, which lost 6 bases and 5 bases, there was a span of 13 bases. The CDR3 spans 13 residues. From germline, CDR1 is MNHEY and CDR2 SMNVEV (reference sequence). The CDR3 nucleotides read TGTGCCAGCAGGACCCAGGGTAGGACTGAAGCTTTCTTT. Translation: CASRTQGRTEAFF.

This clonotype was detected once. This chain joins TRBV30 and TRBJ2-5; tentative D call: TRBD2 (5 bases). Germline lookup yields CDR1 GTSNPN and CDR2 SVGIG (reference sequence). V shed 5 bases and J shed 9 bases, with 16 bases lying between them. This CDR3 region has 12 residues. The CDR3 protein is CAWAGLGVAQYF. The CDR3 DNA reads as TGTGCCTGGGCAGGACTTGGGGTGGCCCAGTACTTC. Supplemented by reference TRBV30 and TRBJ2-5, the full variable domain reads SQTIHQWPATLVQPVGSPLSLECTVEGTSNPNLYWYRQAAGRGLQLLFYSVGIGQISSEVPQNLSASRPQDRQFILSSKKLLLSDSGFYLCAWAGLGVAQYFGPGTRLLVL.

This clonotype was recorded at least ten times. The chain joins TRBV4-3 to TRBJ2-7; a possible D gene is TRBD1 (5 bases). Deletions cut 0 bases from V and 0 bases from J, with 15 bases between. The germline gives CDR1 LGHNA, CDR2 YSLEER. The CDR3 totals 17 residues. The CDR3 nucleotides are TGCGCCAGCAGCCAAGATATGCAGGGTGGAAGCTCCTACGAGCAGTACTTC. It codes for CASSQDMQGGSSYEQYF.

There are many counts of this clonotype. The chain is built from TRBV6-2 or TRBV6-3 and TRBJ2-1; 9 bases line up with TRBD2. This CDR3 spans 16 amino acids. Germline V gene lookup returns CDR1 MNHEY and CDR2 SVGEGT. V lost 2 bases, J lost 4 bases, and 6 bases stayed unmatched. The CDR3 region has the DNA TGTGCCAGCAGTTACAGGAGCGGGAGGCGTTACAATGAGCAGTTCTTC. Translated: CASSYRSGRRYNEQFF.